This TCR beta chain emerged from a study of cytotoxic CD8 clonotypes in ibrutinib-treated CLL. Points from the study as a whole: Circulating CD8+ T-cell counts were tracked by baseline clonality, which exceeded that of age-matched healthy donors.

The protocol was immunoSEQ multiplex PCR, while the TCRdb copy is restricted to in-frame clones and leaves out a portion. The table has about 140,000 clones, over 75% seen once; the top ten hold 7.6%. A remark on this clone: The antigen is not known.

The sequences come from PBMCs, collected after 36 months of ibrutinib treatment. This TCR came from a human donor with chronic lymphocytic leukemia.

The CDR3 DNA follows: TGTGCCAGCAACCTTAACTATGGCTACACCTTC. This sequence encodes CASNLNYGYTF. This chain uses TRBV2 with TRBJ1-2; D is undetermined. Germline V lookup: CDR1 SNHLY, CDR2 FYNNEI. Between the trimmed V and J ends, which lost 7 bases and 1 base, there was a span of 4 bases. The CDR3 is made up of 11 amino acids.